This TCR beta chain was recorded in a study of cytomegalovirus exposure and HLA in healthy donors. The CDR3 covers 15 residues. J gave up 7 bases and V 3 bases, and 7 bases lay outside the gene matches. Germline CDR1 MNHEY, CDR2 SVGAGI. The study ran its PCR with 60 Vbeta and 13 Jbeta primers. Clones were read by immunoSEQ multiplex PCR, and TCRdb kept only the in-frame ones, dropping some. This table has 150,000 to 200,000 clones, around 80% appearing once. Input material: PBMCs. This chain joins TRBV6-5 and TRBJ1-3; 9 bases agree with TRBD1. This clonotype was obtained from a woman in her twenties or thirties in good health and CMV-seropositive. The DNA of the CDR3 is TGTGCCAGCAGTTATTGGACAGGGGAGGCGAACACCATATATTTT. This gives the protein CASSYWTGEANTIYF.